Listed below are T cell receptor beta chains from one sample, sequenced in a study of T cells in Graves' hyperthyroidism and ophthalmopathy. TCRdb recomputed calls from the multiplex PCR reads with MiXCR, one row per CDR3 protein. The data hold 300,000 to 350,000 distinct CDR3 sequences, with roughly 20% observed a single time. Source material: blood. The receptors here all came from a woman aged 45-60 years with Graves' hyperthyroidism. The conserved cysteine and the conserved F or W are not part of the CDR3 here. Each record gives: CDR3 length, J gene, V gene, CDR3 protein.

12,TRBJ2-2,TRBV6-2/TRBV6-3,ASSDVGDTGELF
12,TRBJ1-2,TRBV11-2,ASSLEQGGYGYT
14,TRBJ2-7,TRBV12-3/TRBV12-4,ASSSRQGASSYEQY
18,TRBJ2-7,TRBV3-1,ASSQMVPGGSVPHDYEQY
15,TRBJ2-3,TRBV9,ASSVGGTVFSTDTQY
14,TRBJ1-1,TRBV20-1,SATPTGSVMNTEAF
11,TRBJ1-1,TRBV5-1,ATRDRQNTEAF
10,TRBJ2-3,TRBV7-2,ASSFYTDTQY
11,TRBJ1-4,TRBV12-3/TRBV12-4,ASSFSGGEKLF
12,TRBJ2-2,TRBV6-1,ASSTLAATGELF
12,TRBJ2-7,TRBV7-2,ASSLRSTSYEQY
14,TRBJ2-3,TRBV5-1,ASSLAGGGGADTQY
14,TRBJ2-1,TRBV7-9,ASSLEAGGTYNEQF
13,TRBJ1-6,TRBV30,AWTVGLPEQAPLH
14,TRBJ2-1,TRBV2,ASNSAGTHSYNEQF
6,TRBJ2-5,TRBV5-5,ASSFPY
14,TRBJ2-1,TRBV20-1,SAGGLAGGPHNEQF
18,TRBJ2-3,TRBV4-2,ASSQDQRLADSFPTDTQY
14,TRBJ2-7,TRBV10-3,AISSTPGTGDYEQY
14,TRBJ2-1,TRBV5-1,ASSLDAGESYNEQF
14,TRBJ2-2,TRBV19,ASSIGRGARTGELF
11,TRBJ1-2,TRBV2,ASSESGAEGYT
13,TRBJ1-2,TRBV6-5,ASRYSTGGEDGYT